This T cell receptor (beta chain) was found in a study of blood T cell repertoires in COVID-19. At the level of the study: Acute and convalescent COVID-19 samples came from the United States, Italy and Spain. PBMCs, B-cell-depleted T cells, or T cells were the source of the cDNA or gDNA that made up the material.

Methods used by the authors: Scientists estimated how many nucleated cells there were by amplifying reference gene primers. This table comes from immunoSEQ multiplex PCR, and its TCRdb copy is limited to in-frame clones, with some not included. The V and J calls and clone size are taken from that table; D and trimming were inferred from the DNA. Here the sample spans 97,000 or so clones, 90% being singletons. Germline V gene sequence: CDR1 MNHNY, CDR2 SVGAGI (reference sequence). J gave up 0 bases and V 5 bases, and 4 bases lay outside the gene matches. The CDR3 consists of 16 residues. The V gene is TRBV6-6, the J gene TRBJ2-1, with 10 nucleotides matching TRBD2. Source material: peripheral blood. The clonotype originates from a man in his 60s with acute or convalescent COVID-19. DNA for the CDR3: TGTGCCAGCAGTGGACTAGCGGCTAGCTCCTACAATGAGCAGTTCTTC. Amino acid sequence: CASSGLAASSYNEQFF.